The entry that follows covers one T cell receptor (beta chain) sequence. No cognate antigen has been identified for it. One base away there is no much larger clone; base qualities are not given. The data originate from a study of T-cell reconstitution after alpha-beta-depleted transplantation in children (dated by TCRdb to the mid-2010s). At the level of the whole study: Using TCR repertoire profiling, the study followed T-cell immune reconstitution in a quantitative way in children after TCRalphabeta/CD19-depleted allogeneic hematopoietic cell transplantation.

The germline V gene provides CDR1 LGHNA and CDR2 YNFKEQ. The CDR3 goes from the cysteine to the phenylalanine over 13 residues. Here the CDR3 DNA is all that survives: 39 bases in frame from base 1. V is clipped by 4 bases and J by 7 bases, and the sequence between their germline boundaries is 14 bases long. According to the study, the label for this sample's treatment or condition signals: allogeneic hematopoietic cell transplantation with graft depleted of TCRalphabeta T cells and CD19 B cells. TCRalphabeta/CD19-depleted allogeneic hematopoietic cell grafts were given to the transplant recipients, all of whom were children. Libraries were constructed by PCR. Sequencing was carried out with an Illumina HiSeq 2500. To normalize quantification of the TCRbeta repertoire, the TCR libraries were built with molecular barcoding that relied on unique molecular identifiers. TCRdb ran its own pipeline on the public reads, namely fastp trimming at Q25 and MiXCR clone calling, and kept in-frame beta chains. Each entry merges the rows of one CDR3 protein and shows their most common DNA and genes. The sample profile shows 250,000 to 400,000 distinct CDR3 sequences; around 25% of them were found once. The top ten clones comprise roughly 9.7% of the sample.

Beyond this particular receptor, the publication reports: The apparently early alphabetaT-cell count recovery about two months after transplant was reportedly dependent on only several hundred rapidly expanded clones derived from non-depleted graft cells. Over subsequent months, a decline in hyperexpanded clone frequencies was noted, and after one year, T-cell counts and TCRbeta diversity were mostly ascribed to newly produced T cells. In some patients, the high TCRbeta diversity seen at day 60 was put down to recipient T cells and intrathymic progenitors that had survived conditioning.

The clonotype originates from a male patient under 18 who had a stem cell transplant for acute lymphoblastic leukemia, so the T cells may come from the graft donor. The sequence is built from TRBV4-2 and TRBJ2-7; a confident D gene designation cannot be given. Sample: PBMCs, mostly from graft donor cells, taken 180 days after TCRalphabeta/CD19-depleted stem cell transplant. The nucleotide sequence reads TGTGCCAGCAGCCCTGGCCCCCTCGGGGAGCAGTACTTC. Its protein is CASSPGPLGEQYF.